This T cell receptor beta chain was identified in a study of patients and donors after allogeneic stem cell transplantation. The V and J ends lost 5 bases and 0 bases respectively, with 11 bases between them. Germline CDR1 is SQVTM and CDR2 is ANQGSEA. The CDR3 covers 14 residues. This clonotype was observed a handful of times. TCRdb ran MiXCR on the RT-PCR reads and lists one entry per CDR3 protein. The sample consists of over 130,000 distinct CDR3 sequences, approximately 40% of them appearing once. What was sequenced was blood, either unsorted or a sorted T cell fraction (not recorded which). This chain links TRBV29-1 with TRBJ2-1; D remains unclear. This clonotype was obtained from a human donor who was either an allogeneic HSCT recipient or a stem cell or donor lymphocyte infusion donor (not recorded which). It is not recorded whose cells these are; they may come from a transplant donor. For the CDR3, the DNA is TGCAGCGTTATAGCTTCGAGCTCCTACAATGAGCAGTTCTTC. Translation: CSVIASSSYNEQFF.